This is a list of T cell receptor beta chains from one sample in a study of OX40 agonist ivuxolimab in advanced cancers. The repertoire was sequenced with immunoSEQ multiplex PCR; TCRdb's copy has only in-frame clones and lacks some. This table holds about 62,000 clones, about 85% found once. Sequencing used CD4+ or CD8+ T cells sorted from blood, obtained in a trial of the OX40 agonist ivuxolimab. The receptor set was obtained from an adult with an advanced solid tumor such as melanoma, head and neck, liver or kidney cancer. Both conserved end residues are trimmed from each CDR3. A D gene is named only where the DNA matches it firmly.

>TRBV29-1|TRBD2
STTDSGGAYNEQF
>TRBV7-2|.
ASSTLGLLTEAF
>TRBV1|.
TSSQDRYNSPLH
>TRBV4-1|.
ASSPQGRNQPQH
>TRBV2|.
ASTKTYNSPLH
>TRBV5-5|TRBD1
ASSLGPGGTQPQH
>TRBV29-1|TRBD1
SVEKRGLGGYT
>TRBV6-5|.
ASSVPGSYEQY
>TRBV5-6|.
ASSFQGSGSREQY
>TRBV5-1|.
ASSLDGNGYT
>TRBV6-1|.
ASSVLDRYEQY
>TRBV27|.
ASSLGRAETQY
>TRBV19|.
ASSLGRRVGTEAF
>TRBV2|.
ASSDVRGSGANVLT
>TRBV6-1|TRBD1
ASSERGTGLETQY
>TRBV9|TRBD1
ASSITGGPYNEQF
>TRBV7-8|.
ASSSRRVTDTQY
>TRBV28|.
ASSLTGTGANVLT
>TRBV11-2|.
ASSQEFYEQY
>TRBV23-1|.
ASSQGRTGELF
>TRBV9|.
ASSVALSARAQY
>TRBV9|TRBD2
ASNLRGDTDTQY
>TRBV4-1|.
ASSPLFGQINEKLF
>TRBV6-5|.
ASSYLNEQF
>TRBV30|TRBD2
AFGRLAGDFNTGELF
>TRBV28|.
ASSHRGGGYT
>TRBV6-6|.
ASSHPPADTYGYT
>TRBV28|.
ASTAGLRETQY
>TRBV18|TRBD1
ASSKGTGNSYEQY